There are many counts of the clone carrying this T cell receptor (beta chain). This sample stems from a study of T cells in Graves' hyperthyroidism and ophthalmopathy. V lost 8 bases, J lost 7 bases, and 10 bases stayed unmatched. Germline CDR1 reads SGHNT; CDR2 reads YENEEA. The CDR3 is 14 amino acids. RNA transcripts were the template for amplifying TCR beta CDR3 regions. The TCR CDR3 first-round RT-PCR relied on the HTBI primer set. TCRdb fed the multiplex PCR reads into MiXCR, producing one record per CDR3 protein. The data contain almost 600,000 distinct CDR3 sequences, 11% to 15% of them singletons.

The chain carries TRBV11-3 and TRBJ2-2; the match to TRBD1 covers 7 bases. This clonotype was obtained from a woman aged 25 to 39 with Graves' hyperthyroidism that later progressed to Graves' ophthalmopathy. The material sequenced was blood. The CDR3 DNA is TGTGCCAGCTGTGACAGGGCCGGGGACGGGGAGCTGTTTTTT. This codes for CASCDRAGDGELFF.